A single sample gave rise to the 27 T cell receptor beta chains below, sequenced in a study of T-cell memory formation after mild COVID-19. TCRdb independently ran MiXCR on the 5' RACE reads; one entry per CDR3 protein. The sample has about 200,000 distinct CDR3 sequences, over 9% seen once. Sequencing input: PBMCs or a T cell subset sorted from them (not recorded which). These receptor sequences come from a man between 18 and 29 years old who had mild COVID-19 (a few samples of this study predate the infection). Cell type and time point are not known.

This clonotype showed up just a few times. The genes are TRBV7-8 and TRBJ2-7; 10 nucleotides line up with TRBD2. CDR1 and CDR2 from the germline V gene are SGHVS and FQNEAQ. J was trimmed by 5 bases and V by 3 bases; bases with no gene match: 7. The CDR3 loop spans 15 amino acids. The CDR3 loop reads CASSFFLAGGDEQYF. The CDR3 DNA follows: TGTGCCAGCAGCTTCTTTTTAGCGGGGGGAGACGAGCAGTACTTC.

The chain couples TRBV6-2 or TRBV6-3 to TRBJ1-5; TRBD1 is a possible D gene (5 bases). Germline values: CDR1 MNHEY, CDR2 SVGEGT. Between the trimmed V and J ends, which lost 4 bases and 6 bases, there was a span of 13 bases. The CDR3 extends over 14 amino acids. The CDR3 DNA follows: TGTGCCAGCAGTTGGGGGACGATAGGTCAGCCCCAGCATTTT. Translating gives CASSWGTIGQPQHF.

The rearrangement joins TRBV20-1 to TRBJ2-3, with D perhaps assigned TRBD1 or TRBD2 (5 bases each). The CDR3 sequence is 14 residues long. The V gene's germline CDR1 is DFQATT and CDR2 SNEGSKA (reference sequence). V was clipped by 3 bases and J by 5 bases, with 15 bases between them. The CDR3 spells CSARGVLVIDTQYF. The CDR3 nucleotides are TGCAGTGCTAGGGGGGTCCTAGTTATAGATACGCAGTATTTT.

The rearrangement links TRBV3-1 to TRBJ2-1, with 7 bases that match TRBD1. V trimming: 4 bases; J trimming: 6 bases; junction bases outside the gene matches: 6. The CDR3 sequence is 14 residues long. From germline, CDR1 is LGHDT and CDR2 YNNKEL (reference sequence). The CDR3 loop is CASSLGTVVNEQFF. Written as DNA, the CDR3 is TGTGCCAGCAGCCTTGGGACAGTAGTCAATGAGCAGTTCTTC.

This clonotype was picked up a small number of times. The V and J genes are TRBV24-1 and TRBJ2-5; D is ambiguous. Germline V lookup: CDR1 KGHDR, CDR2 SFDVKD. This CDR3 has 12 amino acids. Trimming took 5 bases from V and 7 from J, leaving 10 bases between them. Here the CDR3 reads CATSVEWGTQYF. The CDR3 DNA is TGTGCCACCAGTGTTGAATGGGGGACCCAGTACTTC.

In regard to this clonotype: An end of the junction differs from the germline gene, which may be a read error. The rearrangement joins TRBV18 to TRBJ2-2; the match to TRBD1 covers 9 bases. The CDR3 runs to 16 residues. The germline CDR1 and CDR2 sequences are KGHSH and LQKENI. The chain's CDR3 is CASSPPGTGNTGALFF. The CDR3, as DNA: TGTGCCAGCTCACCCCCCGGGACAGGGAACACCGGGGCGCTGTTTTTT.

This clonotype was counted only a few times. CDR3 residues: CASSLVGGGDTQYF. Here the CDR3 DNA reads TGTGCCAGCAGCTTAGTCGGCGGGGGGGATACGCAGTATTTT. The rearrangement uses TRBV7-2 and TRBJ2-3, with TRBD2 identical over 8 bases. This CDR3 is 14 amino acids long. V dropped 1 base and J dropped 6; count of bases not matched to a gene: 3. CDR1 and CDR2 from the germline V gene are SGHTA and FQGNSA. Using reference TRBV7-2 and TRBJ2-3 for the parts outside the CDR3, the full variable domain is GAGVSQSPSNKVTEKGKDVELRCDPISGHTALYWYRQSLGQGLEFLIYFQGNSAPDKSGLPSDRFSAERTGGSVSTLTIQRTQQEDSAVYLCASSLVGGGDTQYFGPGTRLTVL.

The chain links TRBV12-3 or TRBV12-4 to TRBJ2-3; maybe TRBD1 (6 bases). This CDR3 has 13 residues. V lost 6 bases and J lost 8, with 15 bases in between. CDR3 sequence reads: CASRAQGGGTQYF. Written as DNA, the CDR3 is TGTGCCAGCAGAGCCCAAGGGGGTGGTACGCAGTATTTT.

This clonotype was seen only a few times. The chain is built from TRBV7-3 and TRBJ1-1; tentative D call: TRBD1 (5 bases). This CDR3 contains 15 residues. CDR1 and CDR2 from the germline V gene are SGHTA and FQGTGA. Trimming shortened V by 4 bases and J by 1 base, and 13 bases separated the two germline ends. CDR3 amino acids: CASSSRSGGNTEAFF. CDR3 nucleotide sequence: TGTGCCAGCAGCTCCCGGAGTGGGGGGAACACTGAAGCTTTCTTT.

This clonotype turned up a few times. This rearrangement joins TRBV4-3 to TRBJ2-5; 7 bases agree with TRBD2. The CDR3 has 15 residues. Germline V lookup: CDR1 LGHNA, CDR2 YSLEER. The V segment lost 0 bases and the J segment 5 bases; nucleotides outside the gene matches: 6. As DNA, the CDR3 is TGCGCCAGCAGCCAAGACCCTGGGGACTATGAGACCCAGTACTTC. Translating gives CASSQDPGDYETQYF.

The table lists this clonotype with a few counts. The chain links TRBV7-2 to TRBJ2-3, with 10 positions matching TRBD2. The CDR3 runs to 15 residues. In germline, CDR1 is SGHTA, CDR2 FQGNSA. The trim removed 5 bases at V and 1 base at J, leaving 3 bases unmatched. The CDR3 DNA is TGTGCCAGCAGCGTAACTAGCGGGGGCACAGATACGCAGTATTTT. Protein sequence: CASSVTSGGTDTQYF.

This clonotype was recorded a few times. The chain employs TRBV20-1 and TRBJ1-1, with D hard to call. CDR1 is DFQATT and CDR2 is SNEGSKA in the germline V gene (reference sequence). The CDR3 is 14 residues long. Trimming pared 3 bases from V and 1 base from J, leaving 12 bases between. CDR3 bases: TGCAGTGCTAGGGGAGGAGTGGGGAACACTGAAGCTTTCTTT. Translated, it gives CSARGGVGNTEAFF.

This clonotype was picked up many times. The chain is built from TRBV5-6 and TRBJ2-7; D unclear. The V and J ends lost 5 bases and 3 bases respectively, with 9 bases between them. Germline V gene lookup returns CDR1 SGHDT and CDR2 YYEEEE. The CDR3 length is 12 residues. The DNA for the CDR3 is TGTGCCAGCAGTTCCGAGTTCTACGAGCAGTACTTC. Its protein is CASSSEFYEQYF.

CDR3 nucleotide sequence: TGTGCCAGCAGTTACTCTTACCGGAGCAATCAGCCCCAGCATTTT. Protein product: CASSYSYRSNQPQHF. The chain has TRBV6-5 and TRBJ1-5; D is ambiguous. Trimming shortened V by 0 bases and J by 1 base, and 7 bases separated the two germline ends. The CDR3 has 15 amino acids. The germline CDR1 and CDR2 sequences are MNHEY and SVGAGI.

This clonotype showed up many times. Here the CDR3 DNA reads TGTGCCAGCAGCTTACAGGGGCTCGATTCACCCCTCCACTTT. This translates into CASSLQGLDSPLHF. The chain recombines TRBV7-2 with TRBJ1-6; D is perhaps TRBD1 (6 bases). The CDR3 spans 14 residues. V dropped 2 bases and J dropped 8 bases, with 10 bases sitting between them. Germline assignment: CDR1 SGHTA and CDR2 FQGNSA.

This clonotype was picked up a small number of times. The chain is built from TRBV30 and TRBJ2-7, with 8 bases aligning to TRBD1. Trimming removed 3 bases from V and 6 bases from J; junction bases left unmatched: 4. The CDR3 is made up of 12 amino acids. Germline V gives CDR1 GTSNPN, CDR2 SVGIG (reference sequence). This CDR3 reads CAWSRGQVEQYF. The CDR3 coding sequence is TGTGCCTGGAGCAGGGGGCAAGTCGAGCAGTACTTC.

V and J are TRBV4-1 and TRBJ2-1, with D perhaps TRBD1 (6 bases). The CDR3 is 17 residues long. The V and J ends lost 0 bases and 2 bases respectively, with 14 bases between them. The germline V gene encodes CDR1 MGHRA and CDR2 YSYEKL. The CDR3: CASSQDRGTVTYNEQFF. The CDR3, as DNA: TGCGCCAGCAGCCAAGATAGGGGGACGGTTACCTACAATGAGCAGTTCTTC.

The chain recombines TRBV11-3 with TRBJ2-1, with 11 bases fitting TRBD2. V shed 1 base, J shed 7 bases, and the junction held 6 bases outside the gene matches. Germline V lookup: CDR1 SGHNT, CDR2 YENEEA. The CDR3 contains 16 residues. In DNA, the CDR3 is TGTGCCAGCAGCTTAGGACTAGCGGGGACGCGGAATGAGCAGTTCTTC. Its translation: CASSLGLAGTRNEQFF.

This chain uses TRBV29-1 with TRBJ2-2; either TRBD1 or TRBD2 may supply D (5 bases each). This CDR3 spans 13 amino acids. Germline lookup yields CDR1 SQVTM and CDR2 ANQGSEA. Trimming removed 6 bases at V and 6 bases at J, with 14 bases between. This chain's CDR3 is CSVGVQGAGELFF. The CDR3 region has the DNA TGCAGCGTGGGGGTCCAGGGCGCCGGGGAGCTGTTTTTT.

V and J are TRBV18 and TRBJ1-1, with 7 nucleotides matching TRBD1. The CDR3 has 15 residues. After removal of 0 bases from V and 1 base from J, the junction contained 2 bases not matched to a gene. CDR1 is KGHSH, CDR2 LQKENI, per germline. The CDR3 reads CASSPPAGGNTEAFF. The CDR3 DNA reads TGTGCCAGCTCACCACCGGCAGGGGGGAACACTGAAGCTTTCTTT. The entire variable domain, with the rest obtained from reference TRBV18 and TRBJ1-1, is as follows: NAGVMQNPRHLVRRRGQEARLRCSPMKGHSHVYWYRQLPEEGLKFMVYLQKENIIDESGMPKERFSAEFPKEGPSILRIQQVVRGDSAAYFCASSPPAGGNTEAFFGQGTRLTVV.

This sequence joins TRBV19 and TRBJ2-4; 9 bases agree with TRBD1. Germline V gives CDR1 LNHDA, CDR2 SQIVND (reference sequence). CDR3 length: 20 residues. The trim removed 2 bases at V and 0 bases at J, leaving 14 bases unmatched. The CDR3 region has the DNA TGTGCCAGTAGTATATCAGGGACAGGGACCGAGTCTAGAGCCAAAAACATTCAGTACTTC. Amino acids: CASSISGTGTESRAKNIQYF.

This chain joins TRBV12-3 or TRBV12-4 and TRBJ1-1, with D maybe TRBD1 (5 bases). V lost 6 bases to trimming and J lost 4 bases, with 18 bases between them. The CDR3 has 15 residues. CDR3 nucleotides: TGTGCCAGCAGGGGGGGGAGCGGCCGCGGCACTGAAGCTTTCTTT. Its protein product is CASRGGSGRGTEAFF.

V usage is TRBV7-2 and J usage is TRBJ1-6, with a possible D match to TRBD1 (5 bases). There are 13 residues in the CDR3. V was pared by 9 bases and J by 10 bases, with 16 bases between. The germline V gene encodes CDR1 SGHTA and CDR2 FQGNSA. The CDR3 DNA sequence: TGTGCCAGTTGCTTAGTGGACAAGTCACCCCTCCACTTT. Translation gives CASCLVDKSPLHF.

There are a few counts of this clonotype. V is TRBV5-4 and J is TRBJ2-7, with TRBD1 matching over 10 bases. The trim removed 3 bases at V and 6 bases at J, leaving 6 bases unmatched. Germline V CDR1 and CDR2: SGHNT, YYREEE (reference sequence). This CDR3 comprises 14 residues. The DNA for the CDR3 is TGTGCCAGCAGCTCCCGGGACAGGGGTGCCGAGCAGTACGTC. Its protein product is CASSSRDRGAEQYV.

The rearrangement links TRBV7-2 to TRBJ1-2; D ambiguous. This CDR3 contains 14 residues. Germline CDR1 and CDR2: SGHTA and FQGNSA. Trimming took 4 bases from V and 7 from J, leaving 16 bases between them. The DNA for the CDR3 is TGTGCCAGCAGCTCCCAAGGTCTCTTGCTTGGCTACACCTTC. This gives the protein CASSSQGLLLGYTF. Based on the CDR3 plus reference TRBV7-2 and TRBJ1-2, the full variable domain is GAGVSQSPSNKVTEKGKDVELRCDPISGHTALYWYRQSLGQGLEFLIYFQGNSAPDKSGLPSDRFSAERTGGSVSTLTIQRTQQEDSAVYLCASSSQGLLLGYTFGSGTRLTVV.

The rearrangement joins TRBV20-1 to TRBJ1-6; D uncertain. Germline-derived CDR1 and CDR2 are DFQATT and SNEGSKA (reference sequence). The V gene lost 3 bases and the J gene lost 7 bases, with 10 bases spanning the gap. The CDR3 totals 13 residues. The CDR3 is CSARGSGNSPLHF. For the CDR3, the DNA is TGCAGTGCTAGGGGAAGCGGGAATTCACCCCTCCACTTT.

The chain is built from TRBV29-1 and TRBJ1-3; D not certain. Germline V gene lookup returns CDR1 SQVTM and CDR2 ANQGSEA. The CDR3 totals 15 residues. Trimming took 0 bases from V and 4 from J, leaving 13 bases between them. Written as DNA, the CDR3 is TGCAGCGTTGAAGATTTCCAAGGATCCGGAAACACCATATATTTT. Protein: CSVEDFQGSGNTIYF. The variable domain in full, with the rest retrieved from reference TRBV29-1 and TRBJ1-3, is SAVISQKPSRDICQRGTSLTIQCQVDSQVTMMFWYRQQPGQSLTLIATANQGSEATYESGFVIDKFPISRPNLTFSTLTVSNMSPEDSSIYLCSVEDFQGSGNTIYFGEGSWLTVV.